This T cell receptor beta chain was obtained from a study of graft-versus-host responses after intestinal transplantation. Whole-study findings and limits: Declining HvG levels early post-transplant were linked to peak circulating GvH clone levels.

Here immunoSEQ multiplex PCR was the method, and the copy in TCRdb shows in-frame clones only, minus some. The repertoire consists of about 71,000 clones, with about 92% occurring once and the leading ten covering approximately 1.3%. This clone was observed once. Its antigen is as yet unknown. This CDR3 has 15 residues. CDR1 is SGDLS and CDR2 is YYNGEE in the germline V gene. V lost 4 bases to trimming and J lost 7 bases, with 20 bases between them. Source: unstimulated CD8+ T cells sorted from spleen or lymph node cells, taken before intestinal transplant. V is TRBV9 and J is TRBJ1-2, with unresolved D. The source is a human donor who received an intestinal transplant. The CDR3 loop is CASSPPSAGKGGYTF. CDR3 bases: TGTGCCAGCAGCCCCCCCAGTGCGGGGAAAGGTGGCTACACCTTC.